This is a list of T cell receptor beta chains from one sample in a study of tumor-infiltrating lymphocytes in primary liver carcinoma. Each CDR3 protein gets one entry after TCRdb re-called the multiplex PCR reads with MiXCR. Of about 350,000 distinct CDR3 sequences in the sample, roughly 61% were seen once. The sequencing sample was made of peripheral blood. The receptor source for this set is a man aged 35 to 55 with primary liver carcinoma and hepatitis B virus infection. Both conserved end residues are part of each CDR3. A D gene is named only where the DNA matches it firmly. Rows may omit the clone size; those that give it use once, few, many or a size class.

cdr3_nt,cdr3_aa,d_call,cdr3_length,v_call,j_call,clone_size
TGTGCCAGCAGGTTCCAGGGAGAAGAGGCCAAGTACTTC,CASRFQGEEAKYF,NA,13,TRBV11-1,TRBJ2-5,once
TGTGCCAGCAGTGGACAGGTGGAGGTGGAGACCCAGTACTTC,CASSGQVEVETQYF,TRBD1,14,TRBV11-1,TRBJ2-5,large
TGCGCCAGCAGCTTGAGTCCCGGAGTACGAGGAGATACGCAGTATTTT,CASSLSPGVRGDTQYF,NA,16,TRBV5-1,TRBJ2-3,NA
TGCGCCAGCAGCTTGGCAGGGAACCATAATTCACCCCTCCACTTT,CASSLAGNHNSPLHF,NA,15,TRBV5-1,TRBJ1-6,few
TGTGCCAGCAGCGTAGAAGCACAGGGGTTAGGCGAGCAGTACTTC,CASSVEAQGLGEQYF,TRBD1,15,TRBV9,TRBJ2-7,NA
TGTGCCGCTGACGGGGGGCGCTTCAGTGAGCAGTTCTTC,CAADGGRFSEQFF,NA,13,TRBV10-3,TRBJ2-1,many
TGCAGCACTGGACAGATGGCCTACGAGCAGTACTTC,CSTGQMAYEQYF,NA,12,TRBV29-1,TRBJ2-7,NA
TGCGCCAGCAGCCAAGCCCCGCTAGCGGGAAGGGATGAGCAGTTCTTC,CASSQAPLAGRDEQFF,TRBD2,16,TRBV4-3,TRBJ2-1,many
TGCAACGTTGCTGTACTTAGGACCCAGTACTTC,CNVAVLRTQYF,NA,11,TRBV29-1,TRBJ2-5,NA
TGCAGCGTCCGTGACGGACAAGAGACCCGGTACTTC,CSVRDGQETRYF,NA,12,TRBV29-1,TRBJ2-5,NA
TGTGCCAGCAGTTCGGCTCGACTAGCGGGATCTTCAGATACGCAGTATTTT,CASSSARLAGSSDTQYF,TRBD2,17,TRBV28,TRBJ2-3,NA
TGTGCCAGCAGTTCCCCGGGGGCCAAAAACATTCAGTACTTC,CASSSPGAKNIQYF,NA,14,TRBV28,TRBJ2-4,NA
TGTGCCAGCGGCCGAATTATCGACGAGCAGTACTTC,CASGRIIDEQYF,NA,12,TRBV7-9,TRBJ2-7,NA
TGTGCCTGGAGTTCTGTGGACAGGAAGGATAACACTGAAGCTTTCTTT,CAWSSVDRKDNTEAFF,TRBD1,16,TRBV30,TRBJ1-1,few
TGCGCCAGCAGTCAAGACGAGGGGATTGTGAAGCCCCAGCATTTT,CASSQDEGIVKPQHF,NA,15,TRBV4-1,TRBJ1-5,NA
TGTGCCAGCAGGGCGAACGGACAGGAGGGCGGCTACACCTTC,CASRANGQEGGYTF,TRBD1,14,TRBV12-3/TRBV12-4,TRBJ1-2,few
TGCAGCGTTGCGCTGATTTCTAGCGTGCCAAGCAGAGATACGCAGTATTTT,CSVALISSVPSRDTQYF,NA,17,TRBV29-1,TRBJ2-3,NA
TGTGCCAGCAGGAATACGAGGCTCCGTGGGGAAAAACTGTTTTTT,CASRNTRLRGEKLFF,NA,15,TRBV6-1,TRBJ1-4,NA
TGTGCCAGCGGCAGGGAGCCGTATGGCTACACCTTC,CASGREPYGYTF,NA,12,TRBV28,TRBJ1-2,once
TGTGCCAGCAGTCTCGACAGGGGTGGGAATGAGCAGTTCTTC,CASSLDRGGNEQFF,TRBD1,14,TRBV12-3/TRBV12-4,TRBJ2-1,many
TGTACCAGCAGCTCTGGGGGTTCCTATAATGAGCAGTTCTTC,CTSSSGGSYNEQFF,NA,14,TRBV11-3,TRBJ2-1,NA
TGTGCCAGTAGCCGGGAAGAAGGGGTGCGCAATCAGCCCCAGCATTTC,CASSREEGVRNQPQHF,NA,16,TRBV19,TRBJ1-5,NA
TGTGCCAGCAGCTTAGGAGTGGGTGGTGGCTACACCTTC,CASSLGVGGGYTF,NA,13,TRBV11-2,TRBJ1-2,many
TGTGCCAGCAGCTTTAGAAGGACAATCTACGAGGTGTACTTC,CASSFRRTIYEVYF,NA,14,TRBV11-2,TRBJ2-7,NA
TGTGCCACCAACAGAGAGATTGATACGCAGTATTTT,CATNREIDTQYF,NA,12,TRBV24-1,TRBJ2-3,few
TGTGCCATCAGTGAAGGAGAAAACACTGAAGCTTTCTTT,CAISEGENTEAFF,NA,13,TRBV10-3,TRBJ1-1,few
TGTGCCGGCAGTTACGGGACTAGGCGGAGTCATCCCCAGCATTTT,CAGSYGTRRSHPQHF,NA,15,TRBV6-6,TRBJ1-5,NA
TGTGCCAGCAGCCTCGGGACATCTAACTATGGCTACACCTTC,CASSLGTSNYGYTF,NA,14,TRBV5-6,TRBJ1-2,NA
TGCGCCAGCAGCTTAGAATGGGGAGGGGATTACTCTGGAAACACCATATATTTT,CASSLEWGGDYSGNTIYF,NA,18,TRBV11-2,TRBJ1-3,once
TGCGCCAGCAGCCCTTGGACGGGAGGGGTCACCGGGGAGCTGTTTTTT,CASSPWTGGVTGELFF,TRBD2,16,TRBV5-1,TRBJ2-2,NA
TGTGCCAGCACACCGGGGACAGGGGCTGGAAACACCATATATTTT,CASTPGTGAGNTIYF,TRBD1,15,TRBV28,TRBJ1-3,NA
TGTGCCAACAGCTTCCACCAGGGCATCAGCTCCTACAATGAGGAGTTCTTC,CANSFHQGISSYNEEFF,NA,17,TRBV11-2,TRBJ2-1,NA
TGTGCCAGCAGCACAAGGCTGGGATACAATGAGCAGTTCTTC,CASSTRLGYNEQFF,NA,14,TRBV5-4,TRBJ2-1,few
TGTGTCAGCAGCTTAACCACCCGGACAGGGGACCAGCAGTACTTC,CVSSLTTRTGDQQYF,TRBD1,15,TRBV11-2,TRBJ2-7,NA
TGTGCCAGCAGCCCCCGACAGGGTTTCGGCACAGATACGCAGTATTTT,CASSPRQGFGTDTQYF,TRBD1,16,TRBV9,TRBJ2-3,NA
TGTGCCAGCAGTTACAAATGGTGGCGGGAGGGCTCCTACAATGAGCAGTTCTTC,CASSYKWWREGSYNEQFF,TRBD2,18,TRBV6-5,TRBJ2-1,many
TGTGCCAGCAGCCAAGTGACGGGAGGGCCTACGGATTTT,CASSQVTGGPTDF,TRBD2,13,TRBV14,TRBJ2-3,many
TGTGCCAGCTCACCAGGACAGTACTATGGCTACACCTTC,CASSPGQYYGYTF,NA,13,TRBV18,TRBJ1-2,NA
TGTGCCAGCAGTAGGGACGTGGGTCAGCCCCAGCATTTT,CASSRDVGQPQHF,NA,13,TRBV12-3/TRBV12-4,TRBJ1-5,many
TGCGCCAGCAGTGTCGACAGGGGCCCATACACAGATACGCAGTATTTT,CASSVDRGPYTDTQYF,TRBD1,16,TRBV10-2,TRBJ2-3,many
TGTGCCAGCACGGCGGAGATCAGGGCTGGCGAGCAGTACTTC,CASTAEIRAGEQYF,NA,14,TRBV28,TRBJ2-7,NA
TGTGCCAGCAGTCCTGCCGCCGCGAACACCGGGGAGCTGTTTTTT,CASSPAAANTGELFF,NA,15,TRBV11-3,TRBJ2-2,many
TGTGCCAGCAGTTTAAACTCGGTTTACAATGAGCAGTTCTTC,CASSLNSVYNEQFF,NA,14,TRBV12-3/TRBV12-4,TRBJ2-1,many
TGTGCCGGCAGCCAAGATCGGGGAACTAATGAAAAACTGTTTTTT,CAGSQDRGTNEKLFF,NA,15,TRBV4-2,TRBJ1-4,NA
TGTACCAGCAGCTTAGCGGGGATCTACAACGAGCAGTTCTTC,CTSSLAGIYNEQFF,TRBD2,14,TRBV11-1,TRBJ2-1,NA
TGTGCCAGCAGCTTAGTGCAGGATGGCTACACCTTC,CASSLVQDGYTF,NA,12,TRBV11-2,TRBJ1-2,NA
TGTGCCAGCAGCGGGTCGGCAGCAACTAGTGAAAAACTGATTTTT,CASSGSAATSEKLIF,NA,15,TRBV11-2,TRBJ1-4,NA
TGCGCCAGCAGCTCTCAGACAGCGGCAGATACGCAGTATTTT,CASSSQTAADTQYF,NA,14,TRBV5-1,TRBJ2-3,many
TGCGCCAGCAGCTTCCTCTCCAGGGCCGAATTCGGGGCCAACATCCTGACTTTC,CASSFLSRAEFGANILTF,NA,18,TRBV5-1,TRBJ2-6,few
TGTGCCAGCAGTCGGACAGAGCTCACAGATACGCAGTATTTT,CASSRTELTDTQYF,NA,14,TRBV6-4,TRBJ2-3,NA
TGTGCCTGGAGTGCCTTTGGAACTAGCGAGCCCGGGGAGCTGTTTTTT,CAWSAFGTSEPGELFF,TRBD2,16,TRBV30,TRBJ2-2,NA
TGTGCCAGCAGCTTCCGACTAGCGGTGAATGCAGATACGCAGTATTTT,CASSFRLAVNADTQYF,TRBD2,16,TRBV11-2,TRBJ2-3,once